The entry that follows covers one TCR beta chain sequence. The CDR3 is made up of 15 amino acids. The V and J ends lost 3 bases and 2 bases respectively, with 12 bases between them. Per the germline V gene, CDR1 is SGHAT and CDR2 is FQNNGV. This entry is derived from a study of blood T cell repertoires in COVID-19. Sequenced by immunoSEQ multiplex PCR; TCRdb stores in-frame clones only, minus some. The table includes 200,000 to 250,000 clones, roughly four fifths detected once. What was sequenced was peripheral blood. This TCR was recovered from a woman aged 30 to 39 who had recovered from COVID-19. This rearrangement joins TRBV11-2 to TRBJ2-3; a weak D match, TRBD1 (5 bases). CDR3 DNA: TGTGCCAGCAGCTTCCTAGGGGCCTACACAGATACGCAGTATTTT. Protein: CASSFLGAYTDTQYF.